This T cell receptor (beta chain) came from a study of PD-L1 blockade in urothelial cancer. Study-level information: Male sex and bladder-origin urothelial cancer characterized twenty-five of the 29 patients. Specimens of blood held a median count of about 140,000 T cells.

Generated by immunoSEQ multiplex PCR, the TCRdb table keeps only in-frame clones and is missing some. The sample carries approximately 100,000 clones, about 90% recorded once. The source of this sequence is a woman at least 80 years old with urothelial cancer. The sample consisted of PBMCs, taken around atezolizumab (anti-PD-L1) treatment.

CDR3 bases: TGTGCCAGTAGTATAGGGGCAGGGGGCTACACTGAAGCTTTCTTT. Translating it yields CASSIGAGGYTEAFF. The chain employs TRBV19 and TRBJ1-1; 8 nucleotides align to TRBD1. J lost 3 bases, V lost 1 base, and 4 bases had no gene match. Germline V lookup: CDR1 LNHDA, CDR2 SQIVND (reference sequence). The CDR3 extends over 15 amino acids.